Below, 21 T cell receptor beta chains from the same sample are listed, as sequenced in a study of beta chain features in type 1 diabetes. Sequencing targeted expressed TCRB transcripts, as all isolated RNA had been reverse transcribed. Measured with immunoSEQ multiplex PCR; TCRdb has only the in-frame clones, and not every one. The sample contains 300,000 to 450,000 clones, 10% to 15% of which appear only once. Sequencing input: naive CD4+ T cells from blood. The receptor set was obtained from a man between 18 and 29 years old in good health.

The chain combines TRBV15 with TRBJ2-1, with 7 nucleotides matching TRBD2. Trimming at V came to 5 bases and at J to 9 bases, leaving 13 bases not matched to a gene. The CDR3 contains 15 residues. CDR1 is LNHNV, CDR2 YYDKDF, per germline (reference sequence). CDR3 sequence: CATSGGLVSAGEQFF. The DNA of the CDR3 is TGTGCCACCAGCGGAGGACTAGTCAGTGCGGGTGAGCAGTTCTTC.

The chain employs TRBV7-3 and TRBJ2-5; 8 bases agree with TRBD2. Germline CDR1 reads SGHTA; CDR2 reads FQGTGA. Trimming took 5 bases from V and 4 from J; bases not matched to a gene: 6. The CDR3 length is 14 residues. As DNA, the CDR3 is TGTGCCAGCAGCCCCGGGACTAGTGGAGAGACCCAGTACTTC. As protein: CASSPGTSGETQYF.

This chain joins TRBV7-9 and TRBJ1-4; perhaps TRBD1 as D (6 bases). CDR3 size: 14 residues. Trimming removed 4 bases at V and 5 bases at J, with 11 bases between. Germline CDR1 SEHNR, CDR2 FQNEAQ (reference sequence). The DNA of the CDR3 is TGTGCCAGCAGCTCCGGGGGGCCGAATGAAAAACTGTTTTTT. Its protein is CASSSGGPNEKLFF.

The CDR3 spells CASSLGLAGGGNEQFF. In DNA, the CDR3 is TGTGCCAGCAGCTTGGGACTAGCGGGAGGCGGTAATGAGCAGTTCTTC. The chain has TRBV7-9 and TRBJ2-1, with 15 bases aligning to TRBD2. The junction had 4 bases not matched to a gene; V was cut back by 3 bases and J by 7 bases. Germline values: CDR1 SEHNR, CDR2 FQNEAQ (reference sequence). CDR3 length: 16 residues. The full variable domain, its missing parts supplied by reference TRBV7-9 and TRBJ2-1, is DTGVSQNPRHKITKRGQNVTFRCDPISEHNRLYWYRQTLGQGPEFLTYFQNEAQLEKSRLLSDRFSAERPKGSFSTLEIQRTEQGDSAMYLCASSLGLAGGGNEQFFGPGTRLTVL.

The chain recombines TRBV5-6 with TRBJ1-4, with a tentative D call TRBD1 (5 bases). The length of the CDR3 is 15 residues. The germline CDR1 and CDR2 sequences are SGHDT and YYEEEE. The V and J ends lost 2 bases and 6 bases respectively, with 14 bases between them. CDR3 DNA sequence: TGTGCCAGCAGCTTCCCGGGACTAGGGGATGAAAAACTGTTTTTT. Amino acids: CASSFPGLGDEKLFF.

This clone came up a few times. The chain uses TRBV9 and TRBJ2-3, with D possibly matching TRBD1 (5 bases). Germline-derived CDR1 and CDR2 are SGDLS and YYNGEE. The CDR3 contains 16 residues. V was clipped by 3 bases and J by 5 bases, with 19 bases between them. The CDR3 here is CASSGPRVGKRDTQYF. In nucleotides, the CDR3 is TGTGCCAGCAGCGGTCCCAGGGTGGGGAAGCGAGATACGCAGTATTTT.

The chain links TRBV11-1 to TRBJ2-1; 8 nucleotides match TRBD2. The CDR3 has 15 residues. V shed 4 bases and J 6 bases; nucleotides not matched to a gene: 8. CDR1 is SGHAT, CDR2 FQDESV, per germline (reference sequence). The CDR3 bases are TGTGCCAGCAGCTCGGTAGCGGGATTGGGCAATGAGCAGTTCTTC. Its translation is CASSSVAGLGNEQFF.

The chain combines TRBV7-3 with TRBJ2-3; 9 bases map to TRBD2. Germline lookup yields CDR1 SGHTA and CDR2 FQGTGA. Trimming took 2 bases from V and 5 from J; bases not matched to a gene: 5. This CDR3 is 15 amino acids long. The CDR3 DNA is TGTGCCAGCAGCTTAGGCGGGAGGGCCTTAGATACGCAGTATTTT. It codes for CASSLGGRALDTQYF.

This chain connects TRBV28 to TRBJ1-6, with a tentative D call TRBD1 (5 bases). V was clipped by 3 bases and J by 9 bases, with 6 bases between them. The CDR3 is 12 residues long. Germline values: CDR1 MDHEN, CDR2 SYDVKM. In nucleotides, the CDR3 is TGTGCCAGCAGTTTGACAGCTTCACCCCTCCACTTT. Translated: CASSLTASPLHF. Full variable domain (outside the CDR3, taken from reference TRBV28 and TRBJ1-6): DVKVTQSSRYLVKRTGEKVFLECVQDMDHENMFWYRQDPGLGLRLIYFSYDVKMKEKGDIPEGYSVSREKKERFSLILESASTNQTSMYLCASSLTASPLHFGNGTRLTVT.

This clone has more than one count but fewer than ten. J is TRBJ1-2 and V is TRBV10-3; 12 bases are shared with TRBD1. Germline lookup yields CDR1 ENHRY and CDR2 SYGVKD. V was pared by 7 bases and J by 3 bases, with 9 bases of the junction left unmatched. The CDR3 covers 16 residues. The CDR3 reads CAITKRDRGQDYGYTF. DNA for the CDR3: TGTGCCATCACTAAAAGGGACAGGGGGCAGGACTATGGCTACACCTTC.

This chain uses TRBV2 with TRBJ2-1, with 9 bases aligning to TRBD2. Germline V lookup: CDR1 SNHLY, CDR2 FYNNEI. V lost 6 bases and J lost 4; bases outside the gene matches: 4. The CDR3 is 14 residues long. The CDR3 nucleotides are TGTGCCAGCAGGGAGCTAGCGGGGTACAATGAGCAGTTCTTC. It codes for CASRELAGYNEQFF.

The chain uses TRBV5-4 and TRBJ1-6; TRBD1 is a possible D gene (6 bases). Germline-derived CDR1 and CDR2 are SGHNT and YYREEE (reference sequence). The V and J ends lost 6 bases and 6 bases respectively, with 13 bases between them. This CDR3 is 14 amino acids long. The CDR3 DNA reads TGTGCCAGCAAACGGGACACGACTAATTCACCCCTCCACTTT. Amino acids: CASKRDTTNSPLHF.

The rearrangement links TRBV28 to TRBJ1-4; D is unclear. Germline V lookup: CDR1 MDHEN, CDR2 SYDVKM. V was pared by 3 bases and J by 5 bases, with 13 bases between. CDR3 size: 15 residues. This CDR3 is CASSFGAGWNEKLFF. The CDR3 region has the DNA TGTGCCAGCAGTTTCGGCGCAGGCTGGAATGAAAAACTGTTTTTT.

This clone was counted a few times. The chain combines TRBV28 with TRBJ2-5; TRBD2 matches 7 bases. Germline V lookup: CDR1 MDHEN, CDR2 SYDVKM. The V segment lost 4 bases and the J segment 5 bases; nucleotides outside the gene matches: 10. The CDR3 spans 15 residues. The CDR3, as DNA: TGTGCCAGCAGTTCGGTCGGGGGGACCGGGGAGACCCAGTACTTC. Translation: CASSSVGGTGETQYF.

The chain combines TRBV15 with TRBJ2-3; perhaps TRBD2 as D (5 bases). Germline V gene lookup returns CDR1 LNHNV and CDR2 YYDKDF (reference sequence). The CDR3 consists of 16 residues. V was clipped by 5 bases and J by 4 bases, with 19 bases between them. As DNA, the CDR3 is TGTGCCACCAGCCGAAGGCAAGGGAGACTTTCAGATACGCAGTATTTT. Its translation is CATSRRQGRLSDTQYF.

A few counts support this clone. V and J are TRBV28 and TRBJ2-7; D is perhaps TRBD1 (8 bases). Germline CDR1 MDHEN, CDR2 SYDVKM. Trimming removed 5 bases from V and 2 bases from J, with 19 bases in between. The CDR3 extends over 16 amino acids. The CDR3 is CASSPPAGQETYEQYF. In DNA form, the CDR3 reads TGTGCCAGCAGTCCTCCAGCGGGACAGGAGACCTACGAGCAGTACTTC.

This clone showed up just a few times. The DNA of the CDR3 is TGCAGTGCCCCTCGGTCCGAGACCCAGTACTTC. Its protein is CSAPRSETQYF. The V and J genes are TRBV20-1 and TRBJ2-5; no reliable D call. The germline V gene has CDR1 DFQATT and CDR2 SNEGSKA (reference sequence). The V end lost 6 bases, the J end lost 5 bases, and 10 bases lay between the germline ends. The CDR3 extends over 11 amino acids.

This clone was picked up a small number of times. The gene calls are TRBV28 and TRBJ2-7, with D perhaps matching TRBD2 (6 bases). V was clipped by 5 bases and J by 3 bases, with 17 bases between them. The length of the CDR3 is 15 residues. The germline gives CDR1 MDHEN, CDR2 SYDVKM. CDR3 coding DNA: TGTGCCAGCAGTCCCCCCGGGACGGGGGACTACGAGCAGTACTTC. This codes for CASSPPGTGDYEQYF.

A few counts support this clone. The chain recombines TRBV7-9 with TRBJ2-7, with 7 bases that match TRBD1. After removal of 6 bases from V and 3 bases from J, the junction contained 8 bases not matched to a gene. This CDR3 contains 14 residues. CDR1 is SEHNR and CDR2 is FQNEAQ in the germline V gene (reference sequence). The CDR3 region has the DNA TGTGCCAGCAGTCACCGGGACAGTCACTACGAGCAGTACTTC. This gives the protein CASSHRDSHYEQYF. The complete variable domain, with remaining parts taken from reference TRBV7-9 and TRBJ2-7, reads DTGVSQNPRHKITKRGQNVTFRCDPISEHNRLYWYRQTLGQGPEFLTYFQNEAQLEKSRLLSDRFSAERPKGSFSTLEIQRTEQGDSAMYLCASSHRDSHYEQYFGPGTRLTVT.

About this clone: Other DNA sequences in the sample encode the same CDR3. V gene TRBV28 combines with J gene TRBJ2-7; tentative D call: TRBD2 (5 bases). This CDR3 contains 15 residues. CDR1 is MDHEN, CDR2 SYDVKM, per germline. V was pared by 2 bases and J by 0 bases, with 11 bases between. This chain's CDR3 is CASSLPSGPSYEQYF. CDR3 bases: TGTGCCAGCAGTTTACCGAGCGGACCCTCCTACGAGCAGTACTTC.

The rearrangement uses TRBV29-1 and TRBJ1-1; 10 bases align to TRBD1. The CDR3 length is 21 residues. From germline, CDR1 is SQVTM and CDR2 ANQGSEA. The ends lost 3 bases at V and 6 bases at J; junction bases unmatched: 28. As DNA, the CDR3 is TGCAGCGTTGAGACAACGGGGAAACGCGGTTATTGGGACAGGGGTAGTTCTGAAGCTTTCTTT. It translates to CSVETTGKRGYWDRGSSEAFF.